A selection of T cell receptor beta chains follows, all from one sample in a study of CD8+CD57+ T cells in acquired aplastic anemia. TCRdb redid the calling of the reads with MiXCR, one entry per CDR3 protein. The sample has fewer than 85,000 distinct CDR3 sequences; roughly three quarters are singletons. Sequencing was done on a sample of sorted CD4+, CD8+, or CD8+CD57+ T cells (not recorded which) from PBMCs. These receptor sequences come from a human donor with aplastic anemia. The CDR3 runs from the conserved cysteine through the conserved F or W. The order of the fields is V gene, J gene, clone size, CDR3 length, D gene, CDR3 protein, CDR3 DNA. A D gene is named only where the DNA matches it firmly. Part of the rows lack a size; the others show once, few, many or a class for expanded clones.

TRBV11-2	TRBJ2-3	NA	15	TRBD2	CASSLRDYNTDTQYF	TGTGCCAGCAGCCTCCGGGACTACAACACAGATACGCAGTATTTT
TRBV12-3/TRBV12-4	TRBJ1-1	NA	12	NA	CASSFRYTEAFF	TGTGCCAGCAGTTTCCGATACACTGAAGCTTTCTTT
TRBV4-1	TRBJ2-3	once	16	NA	CASKNIGTEATDTQYF	TGCGCCAGCAAGAATATTGGGACCGAAGCTACAGATACGCAGTATTTT
TRBV20-1	TRBJ1-1	NA	11	NA	CSENRDTEAFF	TGCAGCGAGAACAGGGACACTGAAGCTTTCTTT
TRBV12-3/TRBV12-4	TRBJ2-7	NA	13	TRBD1	CASSLVGQGKQYF	TGTGCCAGCAGCTTAGTGGGACAGGGTAAGCAGTACTTC
TRBV20-1	TRBJ2-5	NA	14	TRBD1	CSAGGTGSVETQYF	TGCAGTGCTGGAGGGACAGGGTCGGTGGAGACCCAGTACTTC
TRBV7-6	TRBJ1-6	few	15	NA	CASSLSGSSNSPLHF	TGTGCCAGCAGCTTATCGGGCAGTAGTAATTCACCCCTCCACTTT
TRBV20-1	TRBJ1-1	NA	13	NA	CSARSSSPPEAFF	TGCAGTGCTAGGTCCTCCAGTCCCCCTGAAGCTTTCTTT
TRBV11-1	TRBJ1-2	NA	15	NA	CASSLLRDIQYGYTF	TGTGCCAGCAGCTTACTCCGGGACATCCAATATGGCTACACCTTC
TRBV2	TRBJ2-7	NA	13	NA	CASRKDISYEQYF	TGTGCCAGCAGGAAGGACATCTCCTACGAGCAGTACTTC
TRBV24-1	TRBJ2-5	few	14	TRBD1	CATSDLNRGETQYF	TGTGCCACCAGTGATTTGAACAGGGGAGAGACCCAGTACTTC
TRBV25-1	TRBJ2-7	NA	13	NA	CASSRRASYEQYF	TGTGCCAGCAGCAGGCGAGCGTCCTACGAGCAGTACTTC
TRBV2	TRBJ2-5	NA	14	NA	CASFYPVYQETQYF	TGTGCCAGTTTTTACCCGGTCTACCAAGAGACCCAGTACTTC
TRBV27	TRBJ2-7	NA	14	NA	CASSLTTASYEQYF	TGTGCCAGCAGTTTGACGACAGCCTCCTACGAGCAGTACTTC
TRBV2	TRBJ2-1	NA	15	NA	CASSERVVSLNEQFF	TGTGCCAGCAGTGAAAGGGTCGTTTCGTTAAATGAGCAGTTCTTC
TRBV19	TRBJ1-1	NA	14	NA	CASSIGGTNTEAFF	TGTGCCAGTAGTATAGGGGGCACGAACACTGAAGCTTTCTTT
TRBV24-1	TRBJ2-3	NA	16	TRBD2	CATSDSGLGGTDTQYF	TGTGCCACCAGTGATTCGGGACTAGGGGGCACAGATACGCAGTATTTT
TRBV28	TRBJ2-7	NA	13	TRBD2	CASKEGGMYEQYF	TGTGCCAGCAAAGAGGGAGGGATGTACGAGCAGTACTTC
TRBV24-1	TRBJ1-1	few	13	NA	CATSADEGERAFF	TGTGCCACCAGTGCCGATGAGGGGGAGCGGGCTTTCTTT
TRBV20-1	TRBJ2-2	once	11	NA	CSASDTFELFF	TGCAGTGCTAGCGACACCTTCGAGCTGTTTTTT